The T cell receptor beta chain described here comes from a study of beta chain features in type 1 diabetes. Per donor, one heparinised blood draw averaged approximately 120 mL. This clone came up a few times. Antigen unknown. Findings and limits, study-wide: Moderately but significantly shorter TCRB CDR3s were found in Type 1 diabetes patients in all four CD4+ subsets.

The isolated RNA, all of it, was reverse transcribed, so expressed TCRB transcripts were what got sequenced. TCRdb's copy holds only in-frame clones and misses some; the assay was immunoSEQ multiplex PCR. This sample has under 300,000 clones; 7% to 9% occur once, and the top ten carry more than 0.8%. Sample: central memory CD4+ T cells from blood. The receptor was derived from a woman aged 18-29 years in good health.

This CDR3 reads CASKQENIQYF. The CDR3 coding sequence is TGCGCCAGCAAACAGGAAAACATTCAGTACTTC. This chain uses TRBV5-1 with TRBJ2-4; possible D gene TRBD1, 5 bases. The CDR3 loop spans 11 amino acids. V dropped 6 bases and J dropped 5 bases, with 6 bases sitting between them. From germline, CDR1 is SGHRS and CDR2 YFSETQ.